This T cell receptor (beta chain) is from a study of early T cells in non-severe SARS-CoV-2 infection. Study-wide background: Sequencing of bulk RNA from unsorted whole blood was done, without chain pairing.

Notes on this clonotype: Its antigen is not known.

General study findings and limits: VDJdb matches were skewed toward anti-spike CD8 T cell responses.

With 5 bases clipped from V and 3 bases from J, the junction kept 12 bases outside the gene matches. The CDR3 runs to 17 residues. The library protocol tagged individual cDNA molecules with unique molecular identifiers. TCRdb itself ran the 5' RACE reads through MiXCR, one entry per CDR3 protein. In the table there are tens of thousands of distinct CDR3 sequences, 20% of which are singletons. This specimen consisted of whole blood, obtained at baseline. The chain couples TRBV12-3 or TRBV12-4 to TRBJ1-4, with 7 bases that match TRBD1. The TCR was taken from an adult who was a healthcare worker with PCR-confirmed SARS-CoV-2 infection or an uninfected control (not recorded which). The CDR3 loop reads CASSPRQGSPSNEKLFF. Written as DNA, the CDR3 is TGTGCCAGCAGTCCAAGACAGGGTAGTCCCTCTAATGAAAAACTGTTTTTT.